This T cell receptor (beta chain) originates from a study of blood T cell dynamics during melanoma immunotherapy. Repertoires were generated with immunoSEQ multiplex PCR, while TCRdb's copy carries only in-frame clones and drops some. The data show approximately 11,000 clones, approximately 87% seen once. The sample's time point: pre-treatment baseline. No patient had earlier systemic cancer treatment, concurrent immunosuppressants, or another active cancer. Germline V gives CDR1 LNHNV, CDR2 YYDKDF (reference sequence). Trimming removed 3 bases from V and 2 bases from J, with 5 bases in between. The CDR3 sequence is 13 residues long.

This specimen was blood, taken from a patient treated with checkpoint blockade. The chain carries TRBV15 and TRBJ2-1; D gene unclear. The sequence was collected from a human donor with melanoma. CDR3 bases: TGTGCCACCAGCAGTGACCCCTACAATGAGCAGTTCTTC. It translates to CATSSDPYNEQFF.